This T cell receptor beta chain was observed in a study of cytomegalovirus exposure and HLA in healthy donors. Study-wide results and limits: Researchers counted around 180 TCR beta chains as cytomegalovirus-associated. Equally common other TCR beta chains were less clonally expanded than HLA-associated ones, a later analysis found.

Germline assignment: CDR1 LNHDA and CDR2 SQIVND (reference sequence). This CDR3 comprises 11 residues. The V and J ends lost 6 bases and 5 bases respectively, with 8 bases between them. The primer mix had 60 Vbeta and 13 Jbeta primers. Repertoires were generated with immunoSEQ multiplex PCR, while TCRdb's copy carries only in-frame clones and drops some. This table holds approximately 97,000 clones, around 72% found once. Of note for this clone: Its antigen remains unidentified.

V is TRBV19 and J is TRBJ2-7; TRBD2 is a possible D gene (5 bases). The specimen was PBMCs. The TCR originated in a man between 35 and 55 years old in good health and CMV-seronegative. CDR3 loop: CASSFGDEQYF. The CDR3, as DNA: TGTGCCAGTAGCTTCGGGGACGAGCAGTACTTC.